This T cell receptor beta chain emerged from a study of cytomegalovirus exposure and HLA in healthy donors. Study-level points and caveats: Across donors, most TCRs were seen rarely, yet some public ones were widespread. The classifier reportedly diagnosed cytomegalovirus status with high specificity and sensitivity.

PCR was performed using 60 Vbeta and 13 Jbeta primers. Some clones are missing from TCRdb's copy, which holds only in-frame ones; the method was immunoSEQ multiplex PCR. The sample lists more than 90,000 clones, around 80% occurring once. The CDR3 loop spans 12 amino acids. V was clipped by 6 bases and J by 6 bases; unmatched bases: 5. Germline CDR1 and CDR2: SQVTM and ANQGSEA. With respect to this clone: Its specificity is not known.

The sequence derives from a man aged 30-40 years in good health and CMV-seropositive. The specimen sequenced was PBMCs. The chain carries TRBV29-1 and TRBJ1-2, with TRBD1 matching 9 bases. CDR3 in amino acids: CSVEGQGHGYTF. CDR3 nucleotides: TGCAGCGTCGAGGGACAGGGTCATGGCTACACCTTC.